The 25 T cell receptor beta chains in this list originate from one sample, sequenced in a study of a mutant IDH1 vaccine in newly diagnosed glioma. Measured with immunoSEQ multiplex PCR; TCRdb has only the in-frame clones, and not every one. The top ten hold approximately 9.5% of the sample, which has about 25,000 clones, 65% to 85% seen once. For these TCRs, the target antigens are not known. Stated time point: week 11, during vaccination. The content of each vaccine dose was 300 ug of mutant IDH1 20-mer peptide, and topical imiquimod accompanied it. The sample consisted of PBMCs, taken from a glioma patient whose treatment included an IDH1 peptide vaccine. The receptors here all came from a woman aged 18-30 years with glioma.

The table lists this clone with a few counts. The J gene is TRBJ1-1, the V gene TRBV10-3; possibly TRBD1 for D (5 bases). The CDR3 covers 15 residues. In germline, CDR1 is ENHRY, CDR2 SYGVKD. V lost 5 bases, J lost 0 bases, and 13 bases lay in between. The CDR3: CAISWGGSMNTEAFF. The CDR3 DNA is TGTGCCATCAGTTGGGGGGGGAGCATGAACACTGAAGCTTTCTTT.

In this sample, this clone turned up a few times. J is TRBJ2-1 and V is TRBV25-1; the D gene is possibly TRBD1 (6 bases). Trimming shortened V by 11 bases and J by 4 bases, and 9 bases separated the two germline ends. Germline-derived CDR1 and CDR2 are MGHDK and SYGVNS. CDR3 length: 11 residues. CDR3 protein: CASGAYNEQFF. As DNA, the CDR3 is TGTGCCTCAGGGGCGTACAATGAGCAGTTCTTC.

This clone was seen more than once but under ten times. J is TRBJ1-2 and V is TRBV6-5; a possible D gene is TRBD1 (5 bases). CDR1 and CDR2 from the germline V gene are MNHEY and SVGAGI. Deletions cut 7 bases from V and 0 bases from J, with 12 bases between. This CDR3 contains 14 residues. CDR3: CASTTAGPNYGYTF. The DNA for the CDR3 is TGTGCCAGCACTACCGCGGGGCCTAACTATGGCTACACCTTC.

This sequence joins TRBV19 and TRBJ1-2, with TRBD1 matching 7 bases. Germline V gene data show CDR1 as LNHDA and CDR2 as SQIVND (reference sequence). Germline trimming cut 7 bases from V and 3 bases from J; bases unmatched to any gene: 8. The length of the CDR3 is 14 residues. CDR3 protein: CASNPGDSYYGYTF. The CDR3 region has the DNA TGTGCCAGTAACCCTGGGGACAGCTACTATGGCTACACCTTC. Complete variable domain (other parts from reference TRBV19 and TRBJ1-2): DGGITQSPKYLFRKEGQNVTLSCEQNLNHDAMYWYRQDPGQGLRLIYYSQIVNDFQKGDIAEGYSVSREKKESFPLTVTSAQKNPTAFYLCASNPGDSYYGYTFGSGTRLTVV.

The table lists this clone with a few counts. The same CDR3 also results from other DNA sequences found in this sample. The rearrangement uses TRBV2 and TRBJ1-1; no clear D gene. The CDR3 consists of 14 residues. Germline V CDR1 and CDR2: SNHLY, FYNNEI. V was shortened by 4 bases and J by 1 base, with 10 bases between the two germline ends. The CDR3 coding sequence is TGTGCCAGCAGTGGCGGCAGACAGAACACTGAAGCTTTCTTT. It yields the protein CASSGGRQNTEAFF.

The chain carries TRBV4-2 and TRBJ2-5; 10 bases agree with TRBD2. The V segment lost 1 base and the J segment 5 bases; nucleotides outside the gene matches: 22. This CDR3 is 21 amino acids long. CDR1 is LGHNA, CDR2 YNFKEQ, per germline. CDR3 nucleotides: TGTGCCAGCAGCCAAGTATTCGGGAGCCGGAGCGGGGGGGCCCCACAGGAGACCCAGTACTTC. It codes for CASSQVFGSRSGGAPQETQYF.

The CDR3 region is CASSTSSPGQGDTEAFF. CDR3 in DNA: TGCGCCAGCAGCACCTCATCGCCGGGACAGGGGGACACTGAAGCTTTCTTT. This sequence joins TRBV5-1 and TRBJ1-1, with TRBD1 matching over 11 bases. Per the germline V gene, CDR1 is SGHRS and CDR2 is YFSETQ. There are 17 residues in the CDR3. Germline trimming cut 4 bases from V and 3 bases from J; bases unmatched to any gene: 11.

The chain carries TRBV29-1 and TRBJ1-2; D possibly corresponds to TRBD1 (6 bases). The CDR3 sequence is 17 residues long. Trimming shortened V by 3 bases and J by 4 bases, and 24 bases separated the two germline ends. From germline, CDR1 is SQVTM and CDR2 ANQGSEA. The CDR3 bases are TGCAGCGTTGACGAGAAGACCCCCGGGACATACGCCTATGGCTACACCTTC. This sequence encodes CSVDEKTPGTYAYGYTF.

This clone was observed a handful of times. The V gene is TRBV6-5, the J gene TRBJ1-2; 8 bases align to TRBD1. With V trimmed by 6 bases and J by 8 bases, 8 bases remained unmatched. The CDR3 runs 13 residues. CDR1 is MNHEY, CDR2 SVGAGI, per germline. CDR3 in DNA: TGTGCCAGCAGACGAGGACAGGGTCAGGGCTACACCTTC. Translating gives CASRRGQGQGYTF.

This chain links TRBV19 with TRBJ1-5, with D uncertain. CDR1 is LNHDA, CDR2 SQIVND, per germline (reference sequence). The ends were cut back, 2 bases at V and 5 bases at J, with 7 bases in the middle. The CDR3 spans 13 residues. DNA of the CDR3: TGTGCCAGTAGTATAACATCTTATCAGCCCCAGCATTTT. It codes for CASSITSYQPQHF.

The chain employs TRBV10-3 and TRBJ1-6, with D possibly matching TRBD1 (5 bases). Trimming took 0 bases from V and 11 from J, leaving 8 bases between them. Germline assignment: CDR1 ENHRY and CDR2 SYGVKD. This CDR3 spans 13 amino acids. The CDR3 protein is CAISESRGPPLHF. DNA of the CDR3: TGTGCCATCAGTGAGTCGAGGGGACCACCCCTCCACTTT.

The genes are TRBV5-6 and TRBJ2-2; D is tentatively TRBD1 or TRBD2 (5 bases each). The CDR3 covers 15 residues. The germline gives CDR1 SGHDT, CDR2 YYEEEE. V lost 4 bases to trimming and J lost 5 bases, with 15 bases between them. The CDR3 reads CASSPGPGRTGELFF. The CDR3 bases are TGTGCCAGCAGCCCGGGGCCAGGGAGAACCGGGGAGCTGTTTTTT.

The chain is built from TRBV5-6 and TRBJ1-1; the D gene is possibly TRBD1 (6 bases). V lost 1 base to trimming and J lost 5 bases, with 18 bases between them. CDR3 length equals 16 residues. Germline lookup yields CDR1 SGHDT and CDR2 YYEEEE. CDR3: CASSLRAGVRGTEAFF. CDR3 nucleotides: TGTGCCAGCAGCTTGAGGGCAGGGGTAAGAGGAACTGAAGCTTTCTTT.

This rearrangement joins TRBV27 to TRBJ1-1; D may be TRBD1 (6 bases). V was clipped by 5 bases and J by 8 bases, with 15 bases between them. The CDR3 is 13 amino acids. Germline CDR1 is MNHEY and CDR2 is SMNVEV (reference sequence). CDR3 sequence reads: CASSPEIQGEAFF. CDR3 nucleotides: TGTGCCAGCAGTCCAGAGATACAGGGAGAAGCTTTCTTT.

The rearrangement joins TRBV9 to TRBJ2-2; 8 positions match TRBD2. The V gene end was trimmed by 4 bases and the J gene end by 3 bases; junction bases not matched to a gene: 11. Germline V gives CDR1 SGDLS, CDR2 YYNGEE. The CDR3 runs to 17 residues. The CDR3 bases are TGTGCCAGCAGCCCGGGAGGGTTAGCGGGATACACCGGGGAGCTGTTTTTT. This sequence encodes CASSPGGLAGYTGELFF.

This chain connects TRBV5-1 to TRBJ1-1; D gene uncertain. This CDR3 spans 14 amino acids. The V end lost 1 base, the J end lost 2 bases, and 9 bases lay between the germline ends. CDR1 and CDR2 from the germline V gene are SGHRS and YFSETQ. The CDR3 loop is CASSLPDGNTEAFF. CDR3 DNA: TGCGCCAGCAGCTTGCCCGACGGTAACACTGAAGCTTTCTTT.

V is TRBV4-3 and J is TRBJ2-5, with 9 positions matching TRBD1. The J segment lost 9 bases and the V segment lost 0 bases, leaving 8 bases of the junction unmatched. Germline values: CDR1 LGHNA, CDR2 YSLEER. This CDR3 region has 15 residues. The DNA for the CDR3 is TGCGCCAGCAGCCAAGAAGGGACAGGGAATCACCCCCAGTACTTC. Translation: CASSQEGTGNHPQYF.

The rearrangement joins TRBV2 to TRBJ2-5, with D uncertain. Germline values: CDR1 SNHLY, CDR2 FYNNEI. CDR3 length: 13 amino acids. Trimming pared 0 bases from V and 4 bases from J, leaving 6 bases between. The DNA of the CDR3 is TGTGCCAGCAGTGAAGCGGGCCCAGAGACCCAGTACTTC. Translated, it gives CASSEAGPETQYF.

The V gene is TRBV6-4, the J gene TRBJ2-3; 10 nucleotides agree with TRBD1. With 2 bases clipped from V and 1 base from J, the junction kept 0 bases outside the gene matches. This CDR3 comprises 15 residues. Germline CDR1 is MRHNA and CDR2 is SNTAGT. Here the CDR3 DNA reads TGTGCCAGCAGTGACGGGACAGGGGGCACAGATACGCAGTATTTT. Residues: CASSDGTGGTDTQYF.

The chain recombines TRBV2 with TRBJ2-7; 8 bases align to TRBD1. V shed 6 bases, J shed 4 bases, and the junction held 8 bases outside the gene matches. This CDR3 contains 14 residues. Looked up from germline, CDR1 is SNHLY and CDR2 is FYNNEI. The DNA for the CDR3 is TGTGCCAGCAGGGGACAGGTTTCATCGTACGAGCAGTACTTC. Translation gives CASRGQVSSYEQYF.

The CDR3 DNA is TGTGCCAGCAGTTACTCCCTGCAGGGAAACTATGGCTACACCTTC. Protein sequence: CASSYSLQGNYGYTF. This chain uses TRBV6-6 with TRBJ1-2; D perhaps matches TRBD1 (5 bases). There are 15 residues in the CDR3. Trimming shortened V by 0 bases and J by 2 bases, and 10 bases separated the two germline ends. Germline V gene lookup returns CDR1 MNHNY and CDR2 SVGAGI (reference sequence).

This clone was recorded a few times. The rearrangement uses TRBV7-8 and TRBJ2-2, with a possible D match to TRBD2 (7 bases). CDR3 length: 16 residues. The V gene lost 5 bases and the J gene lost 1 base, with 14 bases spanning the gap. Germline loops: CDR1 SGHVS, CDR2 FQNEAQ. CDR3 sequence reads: CASSPGEGGNTGELFF. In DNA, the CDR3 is TGTGCCAGCAGCCCCGGGGAGGGGGGGAACACCGGGGAGCTGTTTTTT.

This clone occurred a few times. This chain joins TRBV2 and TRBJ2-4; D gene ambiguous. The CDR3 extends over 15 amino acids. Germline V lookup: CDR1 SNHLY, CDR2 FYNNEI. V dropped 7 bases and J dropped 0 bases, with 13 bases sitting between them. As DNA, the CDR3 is TGTGCCAGCATCCGCGCGCGACTAGCCAAAAACATTCAGTACTTC. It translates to CASIRARLAKNIQYF.

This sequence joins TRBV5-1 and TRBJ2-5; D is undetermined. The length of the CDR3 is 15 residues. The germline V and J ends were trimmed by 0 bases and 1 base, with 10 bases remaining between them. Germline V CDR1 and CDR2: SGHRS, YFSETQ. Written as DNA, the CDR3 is TGCGCCAGCAGCTTGGAACCCGGGTCCCAAGAGACCCAGTACTTC. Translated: CASSLEPGSQETQYF.

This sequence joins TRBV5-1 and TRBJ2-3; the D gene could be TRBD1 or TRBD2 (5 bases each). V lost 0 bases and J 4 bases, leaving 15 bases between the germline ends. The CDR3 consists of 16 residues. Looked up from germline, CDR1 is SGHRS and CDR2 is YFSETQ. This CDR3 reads CASSLVAGRGPDTQYF. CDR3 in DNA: TGCGCCAGCAGCTTGGTGGCAGGGAGAGGGCCAGATACGCAGTATTTT.